Listed here are 5 T cell receptor beta chains from one sample, sequenced in a study of patients and donors after allogeneic stem cell transplantation. TCRdb re-analysed the RT-PCR reads in MiXCR, keeping a single row per CDR3 protein. The sample yields roughly 880,000 distinct CDR3 sequences, around 17% seen once. The sample comprised blood, either unsorted or a sorted T cell fraction (not recorded which). These receptors all stem from a human donor who was either an allogeneic HSCT recipient or a stem cell or donor lymphocyte infusion donor (not recorded which). It is not recorded whose cells these are; they may come from a transplant donor.

Only a few counts were recorded for this clonotype. Compared with germline, one end of the junction differs, possibly owing to a read error. This sequence joins TRBV29-1 and TRBJ2-5; D is perhaps TRBD1 or TRBD2 (5 bases each). Per germline, CDR1 SQVTM and CDR2 ANQGSEA. CDR3 length: 12 residues. The CDR3 here is CSAGSAGTPNPF. CDR3 sequence (DNA): TGCAGCGCTGGGTCAGCCGGGACCCCTAATCCCTTC.

The table lists this clonotype with a count of one. This chain links TRBV3-1 with TRBJ2-1; 8 bases fit TRBD2. The CDR3 contains 16 residues. V shed 2 bases, J shed 6 bases, and the junction held 9 bases outside the gene matches. Germline loops: CDR1 LGHDT, CDR2 YNNKEL (reference sequence). The CDR3, as DNA: TGTGCCAGCAGCCAACGCGTCGGGGGGGGCCCCAATGAGCAGTTCTTC. Translated, it gives CASSQRVGGGPNEQFF.

The V call is TRBV9, the J call TRBJ2-7; 10 positions agree with TRBD2. With 2 bases clipped from V and 5 bases from J, the junction kept 7 bases outside the gene matches. The CDR3 length is 15 residues. Germline V gives CDR1 SGDLS, CDR2 YYNGEE. CDR3 nucleotides: TGTGCCAGCAGCGTCACCGGGACTAGCGACAACGAGCAGTACTTC. This translates into CASSVTGTSDNEQYF.

This clonotype was recorded a few times. The chain links TRBV6-2 or TRBV6-3 to TRBJ1-2, with 8 bases identical to TRBD1. This CDR3 is built from 13 residues. Germline V gene lookup returns CDR1 MNHEY and CDR2 SVGEGT. The junction had 8 bases not matched to a gene; V was cut back by 7 bases and J by 7 bases. CDR3 sequence reads: CASTQTGDGGYTF. The CDR3 nucleotides read TGTGCCAGCACCCAGACAGGGGACGGTGGCTACACCTTC.

This clonotype was counted only a few times. The rearrangement uses TRBV6-5 and TRBJ2-7; TRBD2 matches at 9 bases. Losses at the gene ends were 2 bases for V and 5 bases for J; bases not matched to a gene: 13. Looked up from germline, CDR1 is MNHEY and CDR2 is SVGAGI. The CDR3 covers 17 residues. The CDR3 reads CASSYSDPTRGGDEQYF. CDR3 nucleotides: TGTGCCAGCAGTTACAGTGACCCCACGCGGGGGGGCGACGAGCAGTACTTC.